These 24 T cell receptor beta chains originate from one sample sequenced in a study of tumor and adjacent non-tumor tissue in lung cancer (dated by TCRdb to 2016 to 2019). The library came from multiplex PCR. Sequencing was carried out with an Illumina HiSeq 2500. TCRbeta libraries were built by three rounds of nested PCR using primers (Table S4), following protocols modified from ARM-PCR. The public sequencing data were trimmed at Q25 with fastp and processed into clonotypes with MiXCR by TCRdb, which kept only in-frame beta chains. Each entry is one CDR3 protein sequence, shown with its most common DNA and genes. The sample records about 75,000 distinct CDR3 sequences, under 80% of which are singletons. Together, the top ten hold about 12% of the sample. RNA was extracted from bulk unsorted tissue and checked for quality with a NanoDrop ND-1000 and an Agilent 2100. Source material: lung tumor tissue. These receptors all stem from a woman between 50 and 59 years old with non-small cell lung cancer.

Of note for this clonotype: Since no conserved phenylalanine or tryptophan closes the CDR3, a read error is the likely cause. The chain uses TRBV6-5 and TRBJ1-4, with D hard to call. V was clipped by 9 bases and J by 5 bases, with 13 bases between them. The CDR3 has 13 residues. CDR1 is MNHEY, CDR2 SVGAGI, per germline. The CDR3 sequence is CASTRTGNEKLFL. CDR3 DNA: TGTGCCAGTACCCGCACTGGGAATGAAAAACTGTTTTTA.

A single count supports this clonotype. A much larger clonotype is one base distant, so this may be a read error. The genes are TRBV28 and TRBJ2-2, with D perhaps matching TRBD2 (5 bases). Germline V gives CDR1 MDHEN, CDR2 SYDVKM. The CDR3 runs 12 residues. The CDR3 DNA reads as TGTGCCAGCAGTTCATTGTCCGGGGAGCTGCTTTTT. It codes for CASSSLSGELLF.

The genes are TRBV7-9 and TRBJ2-5; 7 bases line up with TRBD1. The CDR3 length is 14 residues. V shed 9 bases and J 4 bases; nucleotides not matched to a gene: 11. Germline V gene lookup returns CDR1 SEHNR and CDR2 FQNEAQ (reference sequence). The CDR3 loop reads CASSRDSNRETQYF. As DNA, the CDR3 is TGTGCCAGTAGTCGGGACAGCAATCGAGAGACCCAGTACTTC.

This clonotype occurred a few times. A read error may be the cause here, since a much bigger clone is one base away. No conserved phenylalanine or tryptophan is present at the end of the CDR3, so a read error is the likely explanation. This chain uses TRBV10-3 with TRBJ2-1; 9 positions agree with TRBD1. The CDR3 spans 13 residues. CDR1 ENHRY and CDR2 SYGVKD come from the germline V gene. V lost 10 bases to trimming and J lost 8 bases; unmatched junction nucleotides: 9. The CDR3 loop is CASTGGVLDEQFS. Written as DNA, the CDR3 is TGTGCCAGCACAGGGGGCGTCTTGGATGAGCAGTTCTCC.

This clonotype was counted only a few times. This sequence may be a read error, since a much larger clone differs from it by one base. This chain links TRBV28 with TRBJ1-2; TRBD1 is a possible D gene (5 bases). The germline V gene encodes CDR1 MDHEN and CDR2 SYDVKM. The CDR3 is made up of 13 amino acids. The CDR3 DNA is TGTGTCAGCAGTTTTCGGGACCCTAGGGGCTACACCTTC. It yields the protein CVSSFRDPRGYTF.

V is TRBV12-3 or TRBV12-4 and J is TRBJ1-2; maybe TRBD1 (5 bases). V dropped 7 bases and J dropped 5 bases, with 17 bases sitting between them. CDR3 size: 14 residues. Written as DNA, the CDR3 is TGTGCCAGCAAGTATACGACAGAAGGTTATGGCTACACCTTC. It specifies CASKYTTEGYGYTF.

A remark on this clonotype: The CDR3 ends on some other residue instead of the conserved phenylalanine or tryptophan, so this is likely a read error. V and J are TRBV6-1 and TRBJ2-7; TRBD1 might be the D (6 bases). With 3 bases removed from V and 5 bases from J, the gap between germline ends came to 20 bases. The CDR3 consists of 16 residues. The germline gives CDR1 MNHNS, CDR2 SASEGT. The CDR3 nucleotides read TGTGCCAGCAGTGAGGACGGGACATACGTGTCCCACGAGCAGTACTCC. This sequence encodes CASSEDGTYVSHEQYS.

In regard to this clonotype: This likely comes from a read error, as the CDR3 has no conserved phenylalanine or tryptophan at its end. The CDR3 loop is CAISESRDRGYEQYS. The DNA for the CDR3 is TGTGCAATCAGTGAGTCGAGGGACAGAGGCTACGAGCAGTACTCC. The chain links TRBV10-3 to TRBJ2-7; TRBD1 matches at 7 bases. The germline CDR1 and CDR2 sequences are ENHRY and SYGVKD. The CDR3 totals 15 residues.

This clonotype was counted once. At one end, the junction sequence differs from germline, possibly due to a read error. This chain uses TRBV6-5 with TRBJ1-2; D is perhaps TRBD1 (6 bases). In germline, CDR1 is MNHEY, CDR2 SVGAGI. The CDR3 consists of 13 residues. The CDR3 here is CASSIQGKYGYIF. In DNA form, the CDR3 reads TGTGCCAGCAGTATTCAGGGGAAGTATGGCTACATCTTC.

This clonotype appeared a single time. V and J are TRBV29-1 and TRBJ2-7; the match to TRBD1 covers 9 bases. V shed 4 bases and J 8 bases; nucleotides not matched to a gene: 9. In germline, CDR1 is SQVTM, CDR2 ANQGSEA. This CDR3 has 13 amino acids. The DNA of the CDR3 is TGCAGCGTTGCGACGGGACAGGGTATCAAGCAGTACTTC. Amino acids: CSVATGQGIKQYF.

To note about this clonotype: The junction shows a germline mismatch at one end, possibly a read error. The V and J genes are TRBV11-3 and TRBJ2-2, with no clear D. The germline CDR1 and CDR2 sequences are SGHNT and YENEEA. This CDR3 has 16 residues. CDR3 amino acids: CVSSLDGGSNTGELFF. For the CDR3, the DNA is TGTGTCAGCAGCTTAGATGGCGGTAGTAACACCGGGGAGCTGTTTTTT.

Concerning this clonotype: A read error may account for a junction end that differs from germline. J is TRBJ2-5 and V is TRBV12-3 or TRBV12-4; no clear D. CDR3 length: 14 amino acids. The CDR3 nucleotides read TGTGCCAGCAGTTACCCAGAAAACCAAGAGACTCAGTACTTC. Protein sequence: CASSYPENQETQYF.

Of note for this clonotype: A read error may produce the germline difference seen at one junction end. The chain recombines TRBV29-1 with TRBJ2-1, with D tentatively TRBD2 (6 bases). The CDR3 runs 16 residues. The germline V gene encodes CDR1 SQVTM and CDR2 ANQGSEA. CDR3 in amino acids: CSVESPTRSSYNGQFF. The CDR3 DNA is TGTAGCGTTGAATCTCCGACTAGGAGCTCCTACAATGGGCAGTTCTTC.

On this clonotype: This may come from a read error, since a much larger clone is one base off. The genes are TRBV30 and TRBJ2-1; 9 positions match TRBD2. Germline values: CDR1 GTSNPN, CDR2 SVGIG (reference sequence). The CDR3 is 14 amino acids. V shed 5 bases and J 8 bases; nucleotides not matched to a gene: 10. CDR3 amino acids: CAWGPGTSQHEQFF. The CDR3 DNA reads TGTGCCTGGGGCCCAGGGACTAGCCAACATGAGCAGTTCTTC.

This clonotype was counted a few times. The J gene is TRBJ2-1, the V gene TRBV29-1; no reliable D call. This CDR3 is built from 13 residues. Germline V gene lookup returns CDR1 SQVTM and CDR2 ANQGSEA. Trimming took off 6 bases at V and 7 bases at J, with 16 bases between the two ends. CDR3 sequence (DNA): TGCAGCGTCGGACGGAATTACTATAATGAGCAGTTCTTC. Its protein product is CSVGRNYYNEQFF.

The chain employs TRBV4-1 and TRBJ2-1; D gene ambiguous. The CDR3 is 15 residues long. Germline lookup yields CDR1 MGHRA and CDR2 YSYEKL. V shed 5 bases and J shed 6 bases, with 17 bases lying between them. The CDR3 protein is CASSGMLDLVNEQFF. CDR3 DNA sequence: TGCGCCAGCAGCGGGATGTTGGACCTGGTCAATGAGCAGTTCTTC.

This chain connects TRBV11-2 to TRBJ1-2, with D unclear. Germline V gives CDR1 SGHAT, CDR2 FQNNGV. This CDR3 is built from 12 residues. V shed 4 bases and J shed 5 bases, with 8 bases lying between them. The CDR3 spells CASSSDPYGYTF. The CDR3 DNA sequence: TGTGCCAGCAGCTCAGACCCTTATGGCTACACCTTC. The whole variable domain, remainder taken from reference TRBV11-2 and TRBJ1-2, is EAGVAQSPRYKIIEKRQSVAFWCNPISGHATLYWYQQILGQGPKLLIQFQNNGVVDDSQLPKDRFSAERLKGVDSTLKIQPAKLEDSAVYLCASSSDPYGYTFGSGTRLTVV.

To note about this clonotype: With a much larger clone just one base away, this may be a read error. The chain recombines TRBV20-1 with TRBJ2-1, with a possible D match to TRBD2 (5 bases). The germline V gene has CDR1 DFQATT and CDR2 SNEGSKA (reference sequence). There are 14 residues in the CDR3. V lost 4 bases to trimming and J lost 8 bases, with 18 bases between them. DNA for the CDR3: TGCAGTGCTATTTCGAGGGTAGATAGGTATGAGCAGTTCTTC. Its translation is CSAISRVDRYEQFF.

Concerning this clonotype: Without the conserved terminal phenylalanine or tryptophan, this CDR3 likely stems from a read error. The genes are TRBV30 and TRBJ1-5; D unresolved. Germline lookup yields CDR1 GTSNPN and CDR2 SVGIG (reference sequence). CDR3 length: 13 amino acids. V was shortened by 2 bases and J by 6 bases, with 11 bases between the two germline ends. DNA of the CDR3: TGTGCCTGGAGTAAAAAGGGCAGTCAGCCCCAGCATTCT. Translated: CAWSKKGSQPQHS.

This chain connects TRBV29-1 to TRBJ2-3, with unresolved D. This CDR3 is 13 amino acids long. Trimming left V 6 bases short and J 12 bases short, with 22 bases between. The V gene's germline CDR1 is SQVTM and CDR2 ANQGSEA. This chain's CDR3 is CSVRLGATDIQYF. The DNA for the CDR3 is TGCAGCGTAAGATTGGGTGCCACAGATATACAGTATTTT.

A note on this clonotype: No conserved phenylalanine or tryptophan ends this CDR3, so it is likely a read error. This rearrangement joins TRBV14 to TRBJ2-7; D is unresolved. V lost 4 bases to trimming and J lost 0 bases, with 7 bases between them. Germline CDR1 SGHDN, CDR2 FVKESK. The CDR3 spans 13 residues. The CDR3 region is CASSLYSSYEQYI. The CDR3 coding sequence is TGTGCCAGCAGCCTGTATAGCTCCTACGAGCAGTACATC.

Concerning this clonotype itself: One junction end disagrees with the germline gene, perhaps due to a read error. V and J are TRBV9 and TRBJ1-2, with 8 bases fitting TRBD1. Germline CDR1 and CDR2: SGDLS and YYNGEE. The CDR3 runs 14 residues. DNA for the CDR3: TGTGACAGCAGCCGAGGTCAGGGGGCGTCTGGCTACACCTTC. It encodes CDSSRGQGASGYTF.

The genes are TRBV20-1 and TRBJ1-6; D may be TRBD1 (6 bases). The V and J ends lost 5 bases and 14 bases respectively, with 13 bases between them. This CDR3 is built from 11 residues. The germline V gene encodes CDR1 DFQATT and CDR2 SNEGSKA (reference sequence). CDR3 in DNA: TGCAGTGCTGGGGCCAGGGGAGCCCTCCACTTT. Translation: CSAGARGALHF.

The sample holds one count of this clonotype. This rearrangement joins TRBV10-1 to TRBJ2-3; 12 bases map to TRBD2. CDR1 WNHNN and CDR2 SYGVQD come from the germline V gene (reference sequence). Losses at the gene ends were 9 bases for V and 3 bases for J; bases not matched to a gene: 16. The CDR3 runs to 18 residues. The CDR3 DNA reads as TGCGCCAGTATTCGACGGACTAGCGGGGAGGGGGGGACAGATACGCAGTATTTT. This codes for CASIRRTSGEGGTDTQYF.